This TCR beta chain was documented in a study of control samples from healthy donors and cancer patients. TCRdb's copy holds only in-frame clones and misses some; the assay was immunoSEQ multiplex PCR. The data contain under 450,000 clones, around 90% of them singletons. Sequenced input: PBMCs. The clonotype comes from a man aged 40-49 years with head and neck cancer.

This CDR3 reads CASSLEARSVRGRIEQYF. The CDR3 DNA follows: TGTGCCAGCAGCTTAGAGGCCCGGTCAGTCAGGGGTCGGATAGAGCAGTACTTC. The chain carries TRBV7-8 and TRBJ2-7; a weak D match, TRBD1 (6 bases). This CDR3 is built from 18 residues. With 1 base removed from V and 7 bases from J, the gap between germline ends came to 26 bases. Germline V gene lookup returns CDR1 SGHVS and CDR2 FQNEAQ.